The 13 T cell receptor beta chains in this list originate from one sample, sequenced in a study of cytomegalovirus exposure and HLA in healthy donors. PCR was performed using 60 Vbeta and 13 Jbeta primers. The data were produced by immunoSEQ multiplex PCR, yet TCRdb's version contains in-frame clones alone and is incomplete. The data contain more than 90,000 clones, approximately 74% of them seen just once; the ten biggest clones take up approximately 2%. Sequencing used PBMCs. The receptors shown here come from a woman aged 40-49 years in good health and CMV-seronegative.

The CDR3 nucleotides are TGTGCCAGCAGTTACTCTAGCGGGAGGGGTACCGGGGAGCTGTTTTTT. Translated, it gives CASSYSSGRGTGELFF. This chain links TRBV6-6 with TRBJ2-2; 11 nucleotides agree with TRBD2. Losses at the gene ends were 0 bases for V and 5 bases for J; bases not matched to a gene: 2. The CDR3 contains 16 residues. Germline V gives CDR1 MNHNY, CDR2 SVGAGI (reference sequence).

J is TRBJ1-5 and V is TRBV2, with 7 nucleotides matching TRBD1. Per germline, CDR1 SNHLY and CDR2 FYNNEI. With V trimmed by 4 bases and J by 6 bases, 12 bases remained unmatched. This CDR3 contains 16 residues. The CDR3 reads CASSVSETGLGQPQHF. The CDR3 DNA reads TGTGCCAGCAGTGTTTCCGAGACAGGGCTCGGTCAGCCCCAGCATTTT.

The V gene is TRBV5-5, the J gene TRBJ1-1; D gene unclear. CDR1 is SGHKS, CDR2 YYEKEE, per germline (reference sequence). V lost 0 bases to trimming and J lost 0 bases, with 15 bases between them. The CDR3 loop spans 17 amino acids. This CDR3 is CASSLAAIWEMNTEAFF. The DNA of the CDR3 is TGTGCCAGCAGCTTGGCGGCCATATGGGAGATGAACACTGAAGCTTTCTTT.

The chain has TRBV11-2 and TRBJ1-3; D uncertain. Germline-derived CDR1 and CDR2 are SGHAT and FQNNGV. The germline V and J ends were trimmed by 2 bases and 0 bases, with 8 bases remaining between them. There are 15 residues in the CDR3. The CDR3 reads CASSLNSGSGNTIYF. CDR3 coding DNA: TGTGCCAGCAGCTTAAACTCCGGCTCTGGAAACACCATATATTTT.

The chain uses TRBV20-1 and TRBJ2-5; D perhaps matches TRBD1 (6 bases). The CDR3 extends over 11 amino acids. Germline values: CDR1 DFQATT, CDR2 SNEGSKA (reference sequence). The germline V and J ends were trimmed by 6 bases and 5 bases, with 10 bases remaining between them. CDR3 sequence: CSATGRETQYF. The CDR3 nucleotides are TGCAGTGCAACAGGGCGGGAGACCCAGTACTTC.

CDR3 bases: TGTGCCAGCTCAGCGGAGTGGTACGACAAAAACATTCAGTACTTC. Translation: CASSAEWYDKNIQYF. V is TRBV18 and J is TRBJ2-4; no clear D. Trimming took 5 bases from V and 3 from J, leaving 14 bases between them. CDR1 KGHSH and CDR2 LQKENI come from the germline V gene. The CDR3 has 15 residues.

The V call is TRBV7-2, the J call TRBJ2-5; perhaps TRBD1 as D (7 bases). Looked up from germline, CDR1 is SGHTA and CDR2 is FQGNSA. V was trimmed by 4 bases and J by 1 base, leaving 19 bases between them. The CDR3 runs to 17 residues. As DNA, the CDR3 is TGTGCCAGCAGCTCCTCCCCACGACAGGGAGGCCAAGAGACCCAGTACTTC. This sequence encodes CASSSSPRQGGQETQYF.

The sample holds a few counts of this clone. As DNA, the CDR3 is TGTGCCAGCAGCTTAGTGGGGGGGGGCCTTAATGAGCAGTTCTTC. It specifies CASSLVGGGLNEQFF. The V and J genes are TRBV11-3 and TRBJ2-1; weak D call: TRBD2 (7 bases). Trimming removed 1 base from V and 7 bases from J, with 14 bases in between. The germline V gene encodes CDR1 SGHNT and CDR2 YENEEA. The CDR3 consists of 15 residues.

This chain links TRBV2 with TRBJ2-2; no definite D call. Germline CDR1 reads SNHLY; CDR2 reads FYNNEI. This CDR3 contains 15 residues. V lost 3 bases, J lost 4 bases, and 12 bases lay in between. This CDR3 reads CASSDLRRGTGELFF. CDR3 coding DNA: TGTGCCAGCAGTGACCTCAGGCGTGGCACCGGGGAGCTGTTTTTT. Full variable domain (missing parts from reference TRBV2 and TRBJ2-2): EPEVTQTPSHQVTQMGQEVILRCVPISNHLYFYWYRQILGQKVEFLVSFYNNEISEKSEIFDDQFSVERPDGSNFTLKIRSTKLEDSAMYFCASSDLRRGTGELFFGEGSRLTVL.

The chain uses TRBV6-5 and TRBJ2-5, with TRBD1 matching 11 bases. CDR1 is MNHEY, CDR2 SVGAGI, per germline. The length of the CDR3 is 15 residues. With 6 bases clipped from V and 4 bases from J, the junction kept 7 bases outside the gene matches. For the CDR3, the DNA is TGTGCCAGCAGGAGGACAGGGGGCGAATCAGAGACCCAGTACTTC. This translates into CASRRTGGESETQYF.

This clone has more than one count but fewer than ten. The chain has TRBV7-6 and TRBJ2-5; TRBD1 aligns across 7 bases. The CDR3 sequence is 15 residues long. V shed 5 bases and J 4 bases; nucleotides not matched to a gene: 10. CDR1 and CDR2 from the germline V gene are SGHVS and FNYEAQ. The CDR3 DNA reads as TGTGCCAGCAGCCCCGGGACAGAACTCGGAGAGACCCAGTACTTC. It translates to CASSPGTELGETQYF.

The rearrangement links TRBV10-2 to TRBJ2-7, with 11 bases matching TRBD2. The CDR3 sequence is 14 residues long. With 6 bases clipped from V and 3 bases from J, the junction kept 4 bases outside the gene matches. The V gene's germline CDR1 is WSHSY and CDR2 SAAADI. CDR3 region: CASSLAGGLYEQYF. CDR3 in DNA: TGCGCCAGCAGCCTAGCGGGAGGTCTCTACGAGCAGTACTTC.

This clone was detected only once. V and J are TRBV2 and TRBJ2-7; D may be TRBD1 (6 bases). The CDR3 is made up of 13 amino acids. V lost 6 bases and J 2 bases, leaving 11 bases between the germline ends. From germline, CDR1 is SNHLY and CDR2 FYNNEI. The CDR3 DNA follows: TGTGCCAGCAGGGGGACACCTACCTACGAGCAGTACTTC. Its translation is CASRGTPTYEQYF. Full variable domain (outside the CDR3, taken from reference TRBV2 and TRBJ2-7): EPEVTQTPSHQVTQMGQEVILRCVPISNHLYFYWYRQILGQKVEFLVSFYNNEISEKSEIFDDQFSVERPDGSNFTLKIRSTKLEDSAMYFCASRGTPTYEQYFGPGTRLTVT.